This TCR beta chain was observed in a study of cytomegalovirus exposure and HLA in healthy donors. About the research overall: A prior analysis found fewer than 120 million unique TCR beta sequences from some 200 million T cells.

With regard to this clone: As yet, its antigen is unknown.

Notes on the study in general: Later on, an analysis tied some 17,000 TCR beta sequences to HLA alleles at 0.05 false discovery rate.

V gave up 4 bases and J gave up 2 bases; unmatched junction bases: 5. Germline loops: CDR1 MDHEN, CDR2 SYDVKM. The CDR3 totals 14 residues. This PCR relied on a set of 60 Vbeta primers and 13 Jbeta primers. Only in-frame clones appear in the TCRdb table, and some are missing; sequencing was by immunoSEQ multiplex PCR. Here the sample spans roughly 150,000 clones, around 10% being singletons. The V and J genes are TRBV28 and TRBJ2-7, with 7 bases lining up with TRBD1. Sequencing was done on a sample of PBMCs. The TCR comes from a male donor in good health and CMV-seronegative. The CDR3 DNA follows: TGTGCCAGCAGTTGGGACAGTAGAGCCTACGAGCAGTACTTC. It specifies CASSWDSRAYEQYF. Filled out from reference TRBV28 and TRBJ2-7, the complete variable domain reads DVKVTQSSRYLVKRTGEKVFLECVQDMDHENMFWYRQDPGLGLRLIYFSYDVKMKEKGDIPEGYSVSREKKERFSLILESASTNQTSMYLCASSWDSRAYEQYFGPGTRLTVT.